The 10 T cell receptor beta chains given below trace back to one sample, sequenced in a study of OX40 agonist ivuxolimab in advanced cancers. This table comes from immunoSEQ multiplex PCR, and its TCRdb copy is limited to in-frame clones, with some not included. This table has tens of thousands of clones, roughly 89% appearing once. The material sequenced was CD4+ or CD8+ T cells sorted from blood, taken in a trial of the OX40 agonist ivuxolimab. Source of these receptors: an adult with an advanced solid tumor such as melanoma, head and neck, liver or kidney cancer.

The rearrangement links TRBV25-1 to TRBJ2-7; D is perhaps TRBD1 (6 bases). From germline, CDR1 is MGHDK and CDR2 SYGVNS. Deletions cut 1 base from V and 5 bases from J, with 18 bases between. The CDR3 extends over 16 amino acids. The CDR3 DNA reads as TGTGCCAGCAGTGAATTCCAGGCTTACAGGGTTGACGAGCAGTACTTC. Its protein is CASSEFQAYRVDEQYF.

This clone was detected only a few times. V usage is TRBV15 and J usage is TRBJ1-5; 8 nucleotides match TRBD1. This CDR3 contains 19 residues. Germline CDR1 and CDR2: LNHNV and YYDKDF (reference sequence). V shed 0 bases and J 3 bases; nucleotides not matched to a gene: 13. The DNA for the CDR3 is TGTGCCACCAGCAGAGATGTTGCCCGGACAGGGTACCTCAATCAGCCCCAGCATTTT. It specifies CATSRDVARTGYLNQPQHF. Variable domain in full (rest from reference TRBV15 and TRBJ1-5): DAMVIQNPRYQVTQFGKPVTLSCSQTLNHNVMYWYQQKSSQAPKLLFHYYDKDFNNEADTPDNFQSRRPNTSFCFLDIRSPGLGDTAMYLCATSRDVARTGYLNQPQHFGDGTRLSIL.

A few counts support this clone. V and J are TRBV11-2 and TRBJ1-5, with a tentative D call TRBD1 (5 bases). Per germline, CDR1 SGHAT and CDR2 FQNNGV. V shed 2 bases and J shed 5 bases, with 7 bases lying between them. The CDR3 extends over 13 amino acids. DNA for the CDR3: TGTGCCAGCAGCTTATCGGGGGATCAGCCCCAGCATTTT. Translating gives CASSLSGDQPQHF.

The rearrangement uses TRBV18 and TRBJ2-2, with D perhaps matching TRBD2 (6 bases). This CDR3 region has 16 residues. The germline V and J ends were trimmed by 6 bases and 3 bases, with 17 bases remaining between them. Germline CDR1 reads KGHSH; CDR2 reads LQKENI. The chain's CDR3 is CASSGREYTDTGELFF. CDR3 nucleotide sequence: TGTGCCAGCTCGGGTCGGGAGTATACGGACACCGGGGAGCTGTTTTTT.

This chain connects TRBV9 to TRBJ2-1; 14 bases are shared with TRBD2. The CDR3 is 20 amino acids. Germline trimming cut 4 bases from V and 0 bases from J; bases unmatched to any gene: 12. CDR1 is SGDLS, CDR2 YYNGEE, per germline. CDR3 sequence: CASSRPGGLAGVPSYNEQFF. In nucleotides, the CDR3 is TGTGCCAGCAGCCGTCCGGGGGGACTAGCGGGAGTCCCCTCCTACAATGAGCAGTTCTTC.

The rearrangement joins TRBV11-2 to TRBJ1-1, with a possible D match to TRBD1 (6 bases). V gave up 4 bases and J gave up 1 base, with 13 bases separating them. CDR1 and CDR2 from the germline V gene are SGHAT and FQNNGV. This CDR3 is 15 amino acids long. The CDR3 sequence is CASSSEGGPNTEAFF. The CDR3 DNA is TGTGCCAGCAGCTCCGAGGGGGGACCGAACACTGAAGCTTTCTTT.

The CDR3 DNA follows: TGTGCCAGCAGCTCAACAGGGAGGGGAGGGGCCAACGTCCTGACTTTC. Translating gives CASSSTGRGGANVLTF. The gene calls are TRBV7-3 and TRBJ2-6, with D perhaps matching TRBD2 (7 bases). The germline V gene encodes CDR1 SGHTA and CDR2 FQGTGA. V lost 4 bases and J lost 4, with 14 bases in between. This CDR3 contains 16 residues.

The chain couples TRBV7-9 to TRBJ2-7, with D tentatively TRBD1 or TRBD2 (6 bases each). Germline loops: CDR1 SEHNR, CDR2 FQNEAQ (reference sequence). This CDR3 is 15 amino acids long. Trimming took 0 bases from V and 3 from J, leaving 12 bases between them. CDR3 sequence (DNA): TGTGCCAGCAGCTTAGCGCACGGAGGGGGCTACGAGCAGTACTTC. It translates to CASSLAHGGGYEQYF.

The rearrangement uses TRBV27 and TRBJ2-2; 7 bases map to TRBD2. Germline CDR1 and CDR2: MNHEY and SMNVEV (reference sequence). The CDR3 loop spans 15 amino acids. V lost 3 bases and J lost 5; bases outside the gene matches: 6. CDR3 sequence reads: CASSFWGGVTGELFF. DNA for the CDR3: TGTGCCAGCAGTTTCTGGGGGGGGGTGACCGGGGAGCTGTTTTTT.

V gene TRBV6-6 combines with J gene TRBJ1-1; TRBD1 might be the D (6 bases). The V end was cut by 0 bases, the J end by 7 bases, with 12 bases between. The CDR3 runs to 14 residues. CDR1 MNHNY and CDR2 SVGAGI come from the germline V gene (reference sequence). The CDR3: CASSYSRGAGEAFF. CDR3 nucleotide sequence: TGTGCCAGCAGTTACTCCCGGGGGGCAGGTGAAGCTTTCTTT.